The 30 T cell receptor beta chains below were found in one sample sequenced in a study of identical twins. MiXCR, applied by TCRdb to the 5' RACE reads, yields one record per CDR3 protein. The table shows roughly 1,500,000 distinct CDR3 sequences, with about 31% occurring only once. Sample: cord blood. Source of these receptors: a newborn girl in good health.

This clonotype was recorded a few times. The genes are TRBV20-1 and TRBJ1-2; 9 nucleotides align to TRBD1. The CDR3 has 16 amino acids. The germline gives CDR1 DFQATT, CDR2 SNEGSKA (reference sequence). J gave up 8 bases and V 0 bases, and 13 bases lay outside the gene matches. CDR3 amino acids: CSARDLLQGAPEGYTF. The CDR3 DNA reads TGCAGTGCTAGAGACCTATTACAGGGGGCGCCGGAAGGCTACACCTTC.

This clonotype was found many times. The chain has TRBV3-1 and TRBJ1-5; D not resolved. Germline CDR1 reads LGHDT; CDR2 reads YNNKEL (reference sequence). V was trimmed by 1 base and J by 0 bases, leaving 4 bases between them. This CDR3 is built from 14 residues. The CDR3 sequence: CASSQVYSNQPQHF. The CDR3 DNA reads as TGTGCCAGCAGCCAAGTTTATAGCAATCAGCCCCAGCATTTT. Full variable domain (outside the CDR3, taken from reference TRBV3-1 and TRBJ1-5): DTAVSQTPKYLVTQMGNDKSIKCEQNLGHDTMYWYKQDSKKFLKIMFSYNNKELIINETVPNRFSPKSPDKAHLNLHINSLELGDSAVYFCASSQVYSNQPQHFGDGTRLSIL.

The chain recombines TRBV25-1 with TRBJ2-7, with D perhaps matching TRBD1 (6 bases). CDR3 length: 14 residues. V lost 8 bases and J 0 bases, leaving 14 bases between the germline ends. Germline V gene data show CDR1 as MGHDK and CDR2 as SYGVNS. The CDR3 DNA sequence: TGTGCCAGCGGACCGGACAGCCCCTCCTACGAGCAGTACTTC. This translates into CASGPDSPSYEQYF.

As for this clonotype: A much larger clone is a single base away; this may be a read error. J is TRBJ2-3 and V is TRBV29-1, with a tentative D call TRBD1 (6 bases). CDR3 length: 16 amino acids. In germline, CDR1 is SQVTM, CDR2 ANQGSEA. The CDR3 sequence: CSVEDQVRGHTDMQYF. The CDR3 DNA reads TGCAGCGTTGAAGATCAGGTCAGGGGCCACACAGATATGCAGTATTTT.

This clonotype was detected a few times. V gene TRBV4-2 combines with J gene TRBJ2-1, with a weak D call TRBD1 (6 bases). V lost 1 base, J lost 0 bases, and 13 bases lay in between. CDR1 and CDR2 from the germline V gene are LGHNA and YNFKEQ. The CDR3 spans 17 residues. CDR3 sequence (DNA): TGTGCCAGCAGCCAAGGTCCACAGGACAGCTCCTACAATGAGCAGTTCTTC. Translating gives CASSQGPQDSSYNEQFF.

This chain links TRBV21-1 with TRBJ1-4; TRBD1, the D gene given by the table, was not confirmed from the DNA. TRBV21-1 has pseudogene status. This CDR3 has 16 amino acids. CDR3 DNA: TGTGCCAGCAGCAATTTCGGGGGTGAGGGGAATGAAAAACTGTTTTTT. Translating it yields CASSNFGGEGNEKLFF.

V usage is TRBV25-1 and J usage is TRBJ2-1; D may match TRBD1 or TRBD2 (7 bases each). This CDR3 region has 16 residues. V gave up 1 base and J gave up 8 bases, with 18 bases separating them. In germline, CDR1 is MGHDK, CDR2 SYGVNS. This chain's CDR3 is CASSESGGRAQDEQFF. In DNA form, the CDR3 reads TGTGCCAGCAGTGAATCAGGGGGGAGGGCCCAAGATGAGCAGTTCTTC.

The chain employs TRBV7-6 and TRBJ1-1; D is unclear. CDR1 is SGHVS and CDR2 is FNYEAQ in the germline V gene. The germline V and J ends were trimmed by 0 bases and 2 bases, with 13 bases remaining between them. CDR3 length equals 16 residues. CDR3: CASSLALFTANTEAFF. CDR3 nucleotides: TGTGCCAGCAGCTTAGCGCTGTTCACGGCAAACACTGAAGCTTTCTTT.

In its sample, this clonotype was seen many times. The J gene is TRBJ2-7, the V gene TRBV20-1; TRBD2 agrees at 12 bases. Per germline, CDR1 DFQATT and CDR2 SNEGSKA (reference sequence). The CDR3 is 14 amino acids. V lost 3 bases to trimming and J lost 0 bases; unmatched junction nucleotides: 0. The CDR3 sequence is CSARTSGSSYEQYF. The CDR3 DNA sequence: TGCAGTGCTAGGACTAGCGGGAGCTCCTACGAGCAGTACTTC.

In its sample, this clonotype was seen a few times. The genes are TRBV10-3 and TRBJ1-1; maybe TRBD1 (6 bases). The V gene's germline CDR1 is ENHRY and CDR2 SYGVKD. Deletions cut 2 bases from V and 0 bases from J, with 16 bases between. This CDR3 region has 17 residues. In DNA, the CDR3 is TGTGCCATCAGTGAGGATACAGGGCTGGGACTGAACACTGAAGCTTTCTTT. Translated: CAISEDTGLGLNTEAFF.

V usage is TRBV9 and J usage is TRBJ2-1, with a tentative D call TRBD2 (6 bases). This CDR3 comprises 14 residues. Germline loops: CDR1 SGDLS, CDR2 YYNGEE. With 0 bases removed from V and 7 bases from J, the gap between germline ends came to 11 bases. CDR3 DNA: TGTGCCAGCAGCGTAGCTACTAGCAGGAATGAGCAGTTCTTC. It specifies CASSVATSRNEQFF.

This clonotype was seen more than once but under ten times. This chain links TRBV7-2 with TRBJ2-1; D tentatively reads TRBD1 or TRBD2 (5 bases each). The CDR3 covers 15 residues. V was pared by 5 bases and J by 7 bases, with 18 bases between. Germline assignment: CDR1 SGHTA and CDR2 FQGNSA. The CDR3 reads CASSLTWDRRNEQFF. CDR3 bases: TGTGCCAGCAGCCTCACCTGGGACCGGAGGAATGAGCAGTTCTTC.

V and J are TRBV10-2 and TRBJ1-1; no reliable D call. Trimming stripped 8 bases from V and 4 bases from J, with 17 bases between. This CDR3 is 14 amino acids long. Germline CDR1 and CDR2: WSHSY and SAAADI. CDR3 sequence: CASGPLGRTTEAFF. DNA of the CDR3: TGCGCCAGCGGGCCCCTAGGGCGGACCACTGAAGCTTTCTTT.

The chain carries TRBV5-1 and TRBJ2-4, with D tentatively TRBD1 (6 bases). The end of the DNA is better explained by TRBJ2-7, so the J call may be wrong. CDR3 length equals 13 residues. CDR1 is SGHRS, CDR2 YFSETQ, per germline. CDR3 sequence reads: CASATGASYEQYF. CDR3 DNA sequence: TGCGCCAGCGCGACAGGCGCCTCCTACGAGCAGTACTTC.

The chain combines TRBV4-2 with TRBJ2-7; possible D gene TRBD2, 6 bases. The V end lost 0 bases, the J end lost 2 bases, and 17 bases lay between the germline ends. Per germline, CDR1 LGHNA and CDR2 YNFKEQ. There are 17 residues in the CDR3. The CDR3 spells CASSQDGTGVRTYEQYF. CDR3 nucleotides: TGTGCCAGCAGCCAAGATGGGACGGGGGTGAGAACCTACGAGCAGTACTTC.

As to this clonotype: Germline and junction disagree at one end, which may indicate a read error. The chain joins TRBV7-9 to TRBJ2-7, with a possible D match to TRBD2 (5 bases). Germline V gene data show CDR1 as SEHNR and CDR2 as FQNEAQ (reference sequence). CDR3 size: 14 residues. The CDR3 here is CTSSLSGVSYEQYF. As DNA, the CDR3 is TGTACCAGCAGCTTAAGCGGAGTCTCCTACGAGCAGTACTTC.

This clonotype was detected many times. This chain uses TRBV4-1 with TRBJ2-7; possibly TRBD1 for D (6 bases). Trimming took off 2 bases at V and 4 bases at J, with 9 bases between the two ends. In germline, CDR1 is MGHRA, CDR2 YSYEKL. This CDR3 has 13 amino acids. CDR3 nucleotide sequence: TGCGCCAGCAGCCAAAAAACAGGGTACGAGCAGTACTTC. It codes for CASSQKTGYEQYF.

This clonotype was observed a few times. This chain joins TRBV4-1 and TRBJ2-1; the match to TRBD2 covers 13 bases. Germline-derived CDR1 and CDR2 are MGHRA and YSYEKL. Trimming removed 4 bases from V and 1 base from J; junction bases left unmatched: 10. The CDR3 loop spans 19 amino acids. Written as DNA, the CDR3 is TGCGCCAGCAGCCCTTTGACTAGCGGGAGGAACAGGTCCTACAATGAGCAGTTCTTC. As protein: CASSPLTSGRNRSYNEQFF.

Of note for this clonotype: Since a much larger clone is just one base distant, this may be a read error. The V gene is TRBV9, the J gene TRBJ1-2, with D possibly matching TRBD1 (6 bases). Germline V gene lookup returns CDR1 SGDLS and CDR2 YYNGEE. This CDR3 has 13 amino acids. The CDR3 sequence: CAGSVGDTYGYTF. As DNA, the CDR3 is TGTGCCGGCAGCGTTGGGGACACCTATGGCTACACCTTC.

This rearrangement joins TRBV20-1 to TRBJ1-4, with no clear D. Trimming pared 1 base from V and 0 bases from J, leaving 3 bases between. The CDR3 runs to 13 residues. The germline CDR1 and CDR2 sequences are DFQATT and SNEGSKA (reference sequence). The DNA for the CDR3 is TGCAGTGCTAGAGCCACAACTAATGAAAAACTGTTTTTT. It yields the protein CSARATTNEKLFF.

This clonotype was found once. The chain couples TRBV7-2 to TRBJ2-7, with 11 bases matching TRBD2. There are 16 residues in the CDR3. Per the germline V gene, CDR1 is SGHTA and CDR2 is FQGNSA. J was trimmed by 7 bases and V by 6 bases; bases with no gene match: 14. Here the CDR3 reads CASRLTSGVSHNEQYF. DNA for the CDR3: TGTGCCAGCAGACTGACTAGCGGGGTATCCCACAATGAGCAGTACTTC.

This clonotype has a handful of counts. The chain employs TRBV4-2 and TRBJ2-7; 7 nucleotides align to TRBD2. This CDR3 is built from 14 residues. After removal of 0 bases from V and 3 bases from J, the junction contained 2 bases not matched to a gene. Germline-derived CDR1 and CDR2 are LGHNA and YNFKEQ. CDR3 DNA sequence: TGTGCCAGCAGCCAAGAGTGGACTAGCTACGAGCAGTACTTC. Protein: CASSQEWTSYEQYF.

CDR3 nucleotide sequence: TGTGCCATCAGTGAGTCACTAGCGGGAGACGAGCAGTACTTC. Amino acids: CAISESLAGDEQYF. The gene calls are TRBV10-3 and TRBJ2-7; the match to TRBD2 covers 11 bases. The germline V gene has CDR1 ENHRY and CDR2 SYGVKD. V was clipped by 0 bases and J by 5 bases; unmatched bases: 0. This CDR3 is 14 amino acids long.

In this sample, this clonotype turned up a few times. The chain recombines TRBV20-1 with TRBJ2-7; D is undetermined. Germline V lookup: CDR1 DFQATT, CDR2 SNEGSKA (reference sequence). This CDR3 spans 13 amino acids. The ends were cut back, 3 bases at V and 1 base at J, with 10 bases in the middle. This chain's CDR3 is CSASKSISYEQYF. The CDR3 bases are TGCAGTGCTAGTAAAAGTATTTCCTACGAGCAGTACTTC.

This clonotype was recorded a few times. J is TRBJ2-1 and V is TRBV4-1, with TRBD2 identical over 10 bases. CDR3 length: 19 amino acids. V lost 1 base, J lost 3 bases, and 12 bases stayed unmatched. The germline gives CDR1 MGHRA, CDR2 YSYEKL. The CDR3 DNA reads TGCGCCAGCAGCCAAGTGGAGGGAAAACTAGCGGGGAACTACAATGAGCAGTTCTTC. It codes for CASSQVEGKLAGNYNEQFF.

This clonotype was seen at least ten times. The chain is built from TRBV27 and TRBJ2-1; D is unresolved. Germline CDR1 MNHEY, CDR2 SMNVEV (reference sequence). The CDR3 totals 13 residues. V gave up 3 bases and J gave up 5 bases, with 8 bases separating them. Here the CDR3 reads CASSLNRHNEQFF. Written as DNA, the CDR3 is TGTGCCAGCAGTTTGAACAGACACAATGAGCAGTTCTTC.

In its sample, this clonotype was seen many times. The J gene is TRBJ1-1, the V gene TRBV20-1, with a possible D match to TRBD1 (6 bases). V lost 5 bases to trimming and J lost 1 base, with 8 bases between them. The CDR3 runs 12 residues. Looked up from germline, CDR1 is DFQATT and CDR2 is SNEGSKA (reference sequence). The CDR3 sequence is CSASTGNTEAFF. The DNA for the CDR3 is TGCAGTGCTTCGACAGGGAACACTGAAGCTTTCTTT.

This clonotype was observed a handful of times. V and J are TRBV20-1 and TRBJ1-2; TRBD1 matches at 7 bases. J lost 1 base, V lost 2 bases, and 4 bases had no gene match. Germline V gene lookup returns CDR1 DFQATT and CDR2 SNEGSKA (reference sequence). The CDR3 length is 14 residues. CDR3 sequence reads: CSARTGDSNYGYTF. CDR3 DNA: TGCAGTGCTAGAACGGGGGACAGTAACTATGGCTACACCTTC.

The chain joins TRBV7-9 to TRBJ2-5, with 7 positions matching TRBD1. Trimming at V came to 5 bases and at J to 2 bases, leaving 5 bases not matched to a gene. There are 14 residues in the CDR3. Germline values: CDR1 SEHNR, CDR2 FQNEAQ (reference sequence). In nucleotides, the CDR3 is TGTGCCAGCAGCAGACAGGGCCCACAAGAGACCCAGTACTTC. The encoded protein is CASSRQGPQETQYF.

This clonotype has only a few counts. CDR3 region: CASSWGSGEYNEQFF. In nucleotides, the CDR3 is TGCGCCAGCAGCTGGGGGAGCGGGGAATACAATGAGCAGTTCTTC. The chain is built from TRBV5-1 and TRBJ2-1; TRBD2 agrees at 7 bases. Germline V gives CDR1 SGHRS, CDR2 YFSETQ. This CDR3 is 15 amino acids long. Germline trimming cut 3 bases from V and 4 bases from J; bases unmatched to any gene: 7.